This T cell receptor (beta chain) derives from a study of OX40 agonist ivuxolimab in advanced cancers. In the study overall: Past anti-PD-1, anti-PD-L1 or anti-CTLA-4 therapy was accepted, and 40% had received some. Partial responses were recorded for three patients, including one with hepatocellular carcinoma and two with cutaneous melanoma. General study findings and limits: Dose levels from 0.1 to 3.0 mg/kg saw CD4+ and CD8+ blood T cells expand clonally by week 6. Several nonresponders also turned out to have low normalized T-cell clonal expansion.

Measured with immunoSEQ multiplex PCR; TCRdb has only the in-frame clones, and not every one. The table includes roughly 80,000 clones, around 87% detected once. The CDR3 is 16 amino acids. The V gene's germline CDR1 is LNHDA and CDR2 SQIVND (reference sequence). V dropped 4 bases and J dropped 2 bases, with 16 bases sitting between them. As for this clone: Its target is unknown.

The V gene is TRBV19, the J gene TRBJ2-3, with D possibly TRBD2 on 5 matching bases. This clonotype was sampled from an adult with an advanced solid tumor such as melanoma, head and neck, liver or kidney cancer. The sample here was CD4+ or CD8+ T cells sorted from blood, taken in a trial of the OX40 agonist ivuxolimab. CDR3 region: CASSTQTTSITDTQYF. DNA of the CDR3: TGTGCCAGTAGTACGCAGACTACTTCCATCACAGATACGCAGTATTTT.